The clone carrying this T cell receptor (beta chain) showed up just a few times. Documented treatment: randomized to nivolumab then ipilimumab (arm A) or the reverse (arm B). TCRdb keeps only in-frame clones here, not all; method: immunoSEQ multiplex PCR. The data hold thousands of clones, with about 25% observed a single time. These data come from a study of sequential checkpoint blockade in melanoma. Study in general: After nivolumab or ipilimumab alone, about 20 patients had week-13 rebiopsies.

Germline CDR1 is SGHNT and CDR2 is YENEEA. V gave up 4 bases and J gave up 5 bases; unmatched junction bases: 1. The CDR3 extends over 15 amino acids. Sequenced material: tumor tissue (inferred from file names), taken from a patient given nivolumab and ipilimumab in sequence. The receptor comes from a human donor with melanoma. The chain links TRBV11-3 to TRBJ2-3; 15 positions match TRBD2. The CDR3 protein is CASSSGLAGGDTQYF. In DNA form, the CDR3 reads TGTGCCAGCAGCTCGGGACTAGCGGGAGGAGATACGCAGTATTTT.